The 25 T cell receptor beta chains given below trace back to one sample, sequenced in a study of cytomegalovirus exposure and HLA in healthy donors. The PCR had 60 Vbeta and 13 Jbeta primers. TCRdb's copy holds only in-frame clones and misses some; the assay was immunoSEQ multiplex PCR. The repertoire has about 170,000 clones, under 85% of them found once; the top ten carry under 5.5%. The sequencing input was PBMCs. These receptors were obtained from a woman between 18 and 29 years old in good health and CMV-seropositive.

The rearrangement joins TRBV4-3 to TRBJ1-1, with D possibly matching TRBD1 (5 bases). The germline V gene encodes CDR1 LGHNA and CDR2 YSLEER. Trimming cost V 0 bases and J 4 bases, with 12 bases left between them. CDR3 length equals 15 residues. The chain's CDR3 is CASSQDRDSGTEAFF. The CDR3, as DNA: TGCGCCAGCAGCCAAGACAGGGATTCGGGCACTGAAGCTTTCTTT.

J is TRBJ2-3 and V is TRBV7-3; D perhaps matches TRBD2 (5 bases). V lost 3 bases and J lost 4, with 14 bases in between. Germline V CDR1 and CDR2: SGHTA, FQGTGA. This CDR3 is 15 amino acids long. Here the CDR3 DNA reads TGTGCCAGCAGCTTCTGGGCGTCGGGGTCAGATACGCAGTATTTT. It codes for CASSFWASGSDTQYF.

This clone was seen a few times. J is TRBJ1-3 and V is TRBV7-9; D remains unclear. Trimming took off 7 bases at V and 8 bases at J, with 21 bases between the two ends. CDR1 and CDR2 (germline): SEHNR, FQNEAQ (reference sequence). The CDR3 has 15 residues. The CDR3 region is CASTPSGKAAYTIYF. CDR3 bases: TGTGCCAGCACCCCGAGTGGGAAAGCGGCATACACCATATATTTT.

The rearrangement joins TRBV6-6 to TRBJ1-4, with D unresolved. Germline V CDR1 and CDR2: MNHNY, SVGAGI (reference sequence). This CDR3 spans 13 amino acids. V was pared by 6 bases and J by 6 bases, with 11 bases between. In DNA form, the CDR3 reads TGTGCCAGCAGCCGCGGGTCTGATGAAAAACTGTTTTTT. Translation gives CASSRGSDEKLFF.

The chain recombines TRBV2 with TRBJ1-2; unclear D gene. In germline, CDR1 is SNHLY, CDR2 FYNNEI. V lost 10 bases, J lost 6 bases, and 15 bases lay in between. The CDR3 covers 12 residues. CDR3 sequence (DNA): TGTGCCACCATCTCCCTGCAGGATGGCTACACCTTC. It specifies CATISLQDGYTF.

The chain couples TRBV4-3 to TRBJ1-1; D is uncertain. The CDR3 covers 14 residues. CDR1 and CDR2 from the germline V gene are LGHNA and YSLEER. Trimming removed 0 bases at V and 9 bases at J, with 14 bases between. CDR3 loop: CASSQDRELHQAFF. The CDR3 DNA reads TGCGCCAGCAGCCAAGATCGGGAGCTTCACCAAGCTTTCTTT.

CDR3 in amino acids: CASSSPGTSGALGEQFF. The CDR3 region has the DNA TGTGCCAGCAGCTCTCCCGGGACTAGCGGGGCGCTGGGAGAGCAGTTCTTC. V is TRBV7-3 and J is TRBJ2-1; the match to TRBD2 covers 13 bases. CDR1 is SGHTA and CDR2 is FQGTGA in the germline V gene. This CDR3 has 17 residues. The V segment lost 4 bases and the J segment 10 bases; nucleotides outside the gene matches: 13.

V usage is TRBV7-2 and J usage is TRBJ2-3; D not resolved. Germline lookup yields CDR1 SGHTA and CDR2 FQGNSA. The V end lost 6 bases, the J end lost 2 bases, and 3 bases lay between the germline ends. This CDR3 has 11 residues. CDR3 amino acids: CASRYTDTQYF. CDR3 DNA: TGTGCCAGCAGATACACAGATACGCAGTATTTT.

V and J are TRBV5-5 and TRBJ2-5, with 8 bases identical to TRBD2. The CDR3 consists of 13 residues. The trim removed 1 base at V and 12 bases at J, leaving 8 bases unmatched. Germline V CDR1 and CDR2: SGHKS, YYEKEE (reference sequence). The CDR3 sequence is CASSLYVGRGEYF. For the CDR3, the DNA is TGTGCCAGCAGCTTGTACGTTGGGCGGGGGGAGTACTTC.

This chain joins TRBV25-1 and TRBJ2-5; perhaps TRBD1 as D (5 bases). The length of the CDR3 is 13 residues. V was shortened by 6 bases and J by 4 bases, with 12 bases between the two germline ends. CDR1 and CDR2 from the germline V gene are MGHDK and SYGVNS. CDR3 in DNA: TGTGCCAGCAGAAGACAGACGGGAGAGACCCAGTACTTC. Residues: CASRRQTGETQYF.

The rearrangement uses TRBV4-3 and TRBJ1-1; perhaps TRBD1 as D (5 bases). The V gene lost 6 bases and the J gene lost 1 base, with 9 bases spanning the gap. The germline V gene has CDR1 LGHNA and CDR2 YSLEER. The CDR3 is 13 residues long. Here the CDR3 reads CASSRGGNTEAFF. The CDR3 bases are TGCGCCAGCAGTAGGGGCGGGAACACTGAAGCTTTCTTT.

The chain carries TRBV7-9 and TRBJ1-4; D may be TRBD1 (6 bases). This CDR3 region has 14 residues. Per germline, CDR1 SEHNR and CDR2 FQNEAQ (reference sequence). The V end lost 4 bases, the J end lost 5 bases, and 11 bases lay between the germline ends. The CDR3 DNA reads TGTGCCAGCAGCTCCACAGGGAAGAATGAAAAACTGTTTTTT. Its translation is CASSSTGKNEKLFF.

This chain uses TRBV6-5 with TRBJ1-1; D is unclear. CDR3 length: 12 residues. CDR1 and CDR2 (germline): MNHEY, SVGAGI. V was pared by 8 bases and J by 2 bases, with 9 bases between. This chain's CDR3 is CASGWLNTEAFF. The CDR3 DNA reads as TGTGCCAGCGGTTGGCTTAACACTGAAGCTTTCTTT.

This clone was counted a few times. The chain carries TRBV7-3 and TRBJ2-5; 7 nucleotides line up with TRBD2. This CDR3 spans 13 amino acids. V shed 6 bases, J shed 4 bases, and the junction held 5 bases outside the gene matches. CDR1 is SGHTA, CDR2 FQGTGA, per germline. The CDR3 coding sequence is TGTGCCAGCAGTAAAGCGGGGCGAGAGACCCAGTACTTC. Encoded protein: CASSKAGRETQYF.

The CDR3 DNA reads as TGCGCCAGCAGCCCCTTTCTTACAGGGGACACGCAGTATTTT. Amino acids: CASSPFLTGDTQYF. The rearrangement uses TRBV4-3 and TRBJ2-3; 7 nucleotides line up with TRBD1. Germline V gene data show CDR1 as LGHNA and CDR2 as YSLEER. V gave up 4 bases and J gave up 9 bases; unmatched junction bases: 10. The CDR3 contains 14 residues.

J is TRBJ2-7 and V is TRBV9; D might be TRBD2 (5 bases). This CDR3 contains 11 residues. Trimming left V 3 bases short and J 7 bases short, with 8 bases between. Germline CDR1 SGDLS, CDR2 YYNGEE. In nucleotides, the CDR3 is TGTGCCAGCAGCGATCAGCGGGAGCAGTACTTC. Protein sequence: CASSDQREQYF. The full variable domain, with the rest looked up from reference TRBV9 and TRBJ2-7, is DSGVTQTPKHLITATGQRVTLRCSPRSGDLSVYWYQQSLDQGLQFLIQYYNGEERAKGNILERFSAQQFPDLHSELNLSSLELGDSALYFCASSDQREQYFGPGTRLTVT.

The J gene is TRBJ1-2, the V gene TRBV30, with D maybe TRBD1 (5 bases). CDR1 and CDR2 from the germline V gene are GTSNPN and SVGIG (reference sequence). The length of the CDR3 is 11 residues. Trimming took 2 bases from V and 7 from J, leaving 8 bases between them. The CDR3 sequence: CAWSQQGGYTF. CDR3 in DNA: TGTGCCTGGAGTCAGCAGGGTGGCTACACCTTC.

This clone was found once. V and J are TRBV16 and TRBJ2-7, with D maybe TRBD1 (5 bases). V was shortened by 0 bases and J by 6 bases, with 15 bases between the two germline ends. The CDR3 loop spans 15 amino acids. Germline V CDR1 and CDR2: KGHSY, FQNENV. CDR3 bases: TGTGCCAGCAGCCAATCCCAGGGCGCCCTCGCCGAGCAGTACTTC. Encoded protein: CASSQSQGALAEQYF.

In nucleotides, the CDR3 is TGTGCCAGCAGTGTGGACAGGGGAGTGCGTGGCTACACCTTC. Translation gives CASSVDRGVRGYTF. The chain combines TRBV6-4 with TRBJ1-2; 9 positions agree with TRBD1. Germline V gives CDR1 MRHNA, CDR2 SNTAGT. With 4 bases clipped from V and 7 bases from J, the junction kept 7 bases outside the gene matches. CDR3 length: 14 residues.

Notes on this clone: Other DNA sequences in this specimen translate into the identical CDR3. V and J are TRBV5-1 and TRBJ1-1; D gene unclear. The CDR3 totals 14 residues. Germline V CDR1 and CDR2: SGHRS, YFSETQ. V lost 4 bases to trimming and J lost 0 bases, with 10 bases between them. CDR3 nucleotide sequence: TGCGCCAGCAGCCCCCCGGGAGTGAACACTGAAGCTTTCTTT. It translates to CASSPPGVNTEAFF.

The chain has TRBV4-2 and TRBJ1-2; 7 nucleotides match TRBD1. CDR3 length equals 18 residues. The ends lost 5 bases at V and 0 bases at J; junction bases unmatched: 15. CDR1 and CDR2 (germline): LGHNA, YNFKEQ. The CDR3 sequence is CASSSHAGQYQTNYGYTF. DNA of the CDR3: TGTGCCAGCAGCTCTCACGCGGGACAGTATCAGACTAACTATGGCTACACCTTC.

V and J are TRBV4-3 and TRBJ2-5; possibly TRBD2 for D (7 bases). CDR1 and CDR2 (germline): LGHNA, YSLEER. The CDR3 runs 15 residues. The V and J ends lost 2 bases and 5 bases respectively, with 15 bases between them. The CDR3 sequence: CASSQSRGAGETQYF. The CDR3 region has the DNA TGCGCCAGCAGCCAATCCCGGGGGGCCGGGGAGACCCAGTACTTC.

The chain joins TRBV5-6 to TRBJ1-3; TRBD1 aligns across 7 bases. With V trimmed by 4 bases and J by 1 base, 8 bases remained unmatched. The CDR3 has 16 amino acids. Germline assignment: CDR1 SGHDT and CDR2 YYEEEE. The CDR3 coding sequence is TGTGCCAGCAGCCGCATAACAGGGGAGTCTGGAAACACCATATATTTT. This sequence encodes CASSRITGESGNTIYF.

The V gene is TRBV5-8, the J gene TRBJ1-1, with a weak D call TRBD1 (5 bases). This CDR3 is built from 12 residues. Trimming removed 6 bases at V and 7 bases at J, with 13 bases between. In germline, CDR1 is SGHTS, CDR2 YDEGEE. CDR3 nucleotide sequence: TGTGCCAGCATGGAAACAGGCTGTGAAGCTTTCTTT. Amino acid sequence: CASMETGCEAFF.

J is TRBJ1-6 and V is TRBV5-6; D not resolved. V was cut by 2 bases and J by 12 bases, with 21 bases left in between. Germline V CDR1 and CDR2: SGHDT, YYEEEE. The CDR3 sequence is 16 residues long. In DNA, the CDR3 is TGTGCCAGCAGCTTTGTATCCCCCGAGGGCGCCGGACCCCTCCACTTT. Translated: CASSFVSPEGAGPLHF.